This passage covers 14 T cell receptor beta chains from one sample sequenced in a study of T cell responses to AZD1222 COVID-19 vaccine. Data came from immunoSEQ multiplex PCR; TCRdb stores just in-frame clones and leaves some out. Among approximately 140,000 clones listed, roughly 93% were seen once. Material: peripheral blood, obtained 28 days after the second AZD1222 dose. The receptors originated from an adult who received the AZD1222 COVID-19 vaccine.

The genes are TRBV7-3 and TRBJ2-1; tentatively, D is TRBD1 or TRBD2 (5 bases each). Germline V gene lookup returns CDR1 SGHTA and CDR2 FQGTGA. CDR3 length: 15 residues. Trimming shortened V by 2 bases and J by 10 bases, and 18 bases separated the two germline ends. The CDR3 sequence is CASSLYGTEGREQFF. The CDR3 DNA sequence: TGTGCCAGCAGCTTATACGGGACCGAGGGTCGGGAGCAGTTCTTC.

The chain carries TRBV12-3 or TRBV12-4 and TRBJ1-4; D is unresolved. The CDR3 runs to 13 residues. V was trimmed by 0 bases and J by 8 bases, leaving 7 bases between them. The CDR3 loop is CASSLAMWEKLFF. The CDR3 bases are TGTGCCAGCAGTTTAGCTATGTGGGAAAAACTGTTTTTT.

The genes are TRBV28 and TRBJ1-1, with D possibly being TRBD1 (6 bases). Germline-derived CDR1 and CDR2 are MDHEN and SYDVKM. The V and J ends lost 3 bases and 3 bases respectively, with 17 bases between them. This CDR3 spans 16 amino acids. CDR3 sequence reads: CASSLVPEGVDTEAFF. For the CDR3, the DNA is TGTGCCAGCAGTTTGGTCCCGGAGGGGGTTGACACTGAAGCTTTCTTT.

This chain joins TRBV4-1 and TRBJ1-5; the match to TRBD1 covers 9 bases. J was trimmed by 6 bases and V by 6 bases; bases with no gene match: 21. CDR1 MGHRA and CDR2 YSYEKL come from the germline V gene. There are 19 residues in the CDR3. CDR3 DNA sequence: TGCGCCAGCAGACCAGCTTGGACATACGGACAGGGGCGGCGTCAGCCCCAGCATTTT. As protein: CASRPAWTYGQGRRQPQHF.

The rearrangement links TRBV5-4 to TRBJ1-2, with a possible D match to TRBD1 (5 bases). Trimming pared 0 bases from V and 2 bases from J, leaving 11 bases between. The CDR3 contains 15 residues. In germline, CDR1 is SGHNT, CDR2 YYREEE (reference sequence). CDR3 bases: TGTGCCAGCAGCTTGGGGGACCGGGGGAACTATGGCTACACCTTC. Amino acids: CASSLGDRGNYGYTF.

J is TRBJ1-4 and V is TRBV6-5; TRBD1 matches at 8 bases. The V segment lost 5 bases and the J segment 6 bases; nucleotides outside the gene matches: 5. Germline assignment: CDR1 MNHEY and CDR2 SVGAGI. The length of the CDR3 is 14 residues. The CDR3 protein is CASSRTGHDEKLFF. In DNA, the CDR3 is TGTGCCAGCAGTCGGACAGGGCACGATGAAAAACTGTTTTTT.

The rearrangement uses TRBV4-3 and TRBJ1-1, with a tentative D call TRBD1 (5 bases). This CDR3 region has 15 residues. V lost 0 bases and J lost 3, with 11 bases in between. Germline CDR1 and CDR2: LGHNA and YSLEER. The DNA of the CDR3 is TGCGCCAGCAGCCAAGATAGGGACCCCTACACTGAAGCTTTCTTT. Residues: CASSQDRDPYTEAFF.

The V gene is TRBV7-2, the J gene TRBJ2-1, with 11 bases fitting TRBD2. The V and J ends lost 3 bases and 7 bases, in that order; junction bases with no gene match: 11. Germline-derived CDR1 and CDR2 are SGHTA and FQGNSA. The CDR3 spans 17 residues. The chain's CDR3 is CASSFEGGLAGGNEQFF. The DNA of the CDR3 is TGTGCCAGCAGCTTCGAAGGCGGGTTAGCGGGGGGGAATGAGCAGTTCTTC.

This chain joins TRBV19 and TRBJ2-1; D is ambiguous. The CDR3 extends over 12 amino acids. Germline values: CDR1 LNHDA, CDR2 SQIVND (reference sequence). The ends were cut back, 4 bases at V and 13 bases at J, with 14 bases in the middle. The CDR3 nucleotides are TGTGCCAGTAGTACCGGCGGCCGAATCCAGTTCTTC. The encoded protein is CASSTGGRIQFF.

On this clone itself: In this CDR3 the conserved last residue, phenylalanine or tryptophan, is missing, so a read error is likely. Because the CDR3's place on the DNA is in doubt, the DNA is left out and the CDR3 is given as listed by TCRdb. The rearrangement joins TRBV21-1 to TRBJ1-1; TRBD1 was called by the table and not checked on the DNA. TRBV21-1 is designated a pseudogene. A total of 10 residues make up the CDR3, ends included. CDR3 amino acids: CASSKAGTGS.

V is TRBV27 and J is TRBJ2-7; 12 positions agree with TRBD2. This CDR3 contains 15 residues. Germline values: CDR1 MNHEY, CDR2 SMNVEV (reference sequence). The V gene end was trimmed by 2 bases and the J gene end by 5 bases; junction bases not matched to a gene: 4. The DNA of the CDR3 is TGTGCCAGCAGTTTAACAGGGACTAGCGGGCACGAGCAGTACTTC. Translating gives CASSLTGTSGHEQYF.

The chain links TRBV5-6 to TRBJ1-1, with D perhaps TRBD1 (5 bases). Looked up from germline, CDR1 is SGHDT and CDR2 is YYEEEE. V was clipped by 4 bases and J by 2 bases, with 15 bases between them. There are 15 residues in the CDR3. CDR3 nucleotide sequence: TGTGCCAGCAGCCCCACACCGGGACCCAACACTGAAGCTTTCTTT. This codes for CASSPTPGPNTEAFF.

The rearrangement links TRBV7-2 to TRBJ2-1; tentative D call: TRBD1 (6 bases). Germline loops: CDR1 SGHTA, CDR2 FQGNSA. V was pared by 4 bases and J by 2 bases, with 15 bases between. This CDR3 is 16 amino acids long. The DNA for the CDR3 is TGTGCCAGCAGCTCCTTTCGGGACAACCCCTACAATGAGCAGTTCTTC. As protein: CASSSFRDNPYNEQFF.

J is TRBJ2-7 and V is TRBV4-1, with a tentative D call TRBD2 (6 bases). Germline-derived CDR1 and CDR2 are MGHRA and YSYEKL. Trimming stripped 4 bases from V and 0 bases from J, with 13 bases between. The CDR3 contains 15 residues. CDR3 sequence: CASSPGLASSYEQYF. The DNA for the CDR3 is TGCGCCAGCAGCCCAGGGCTAGCGAGCTCCTACGAGCAGTACTTC.